The 22 T cell receptor beta chains reported below all come from one sample, sequenced in a study of T cell responses to AZD1222 COVID-19 vaccine (dated by TCRdb to 2020 to 2022). Libraries were prepared through the immunoSEQ multiplex PCR assay. TCRdb limited this immuneACCESS table to in-frame rearrangements with V and J called. A share of clones is missing; checked studies link under half to unresolved V genes, and the rest is unexplained. In all, the sample holds tens of thousands of clones, and approximately 90% of those were seen once. 31% of the sample rests with the top ten. Per the publication, the time point label means: baseline before first vaccination. The sample in question was peripheral blood, obtained on day 0 of AZD1222 vaccination. The origin of the receptors is an adult in good health.

The chain couples TRBV28 to TRBJ1-5; no firm D call. Trimming removed 5 bases from V and 1 base from J, with 15 bases in between. The V gene's germline CDR1 is MDHEN and CDR2 SYDVKM. The length of the CDR3 is 16 residues. In DNA form, the CDR3 reads TGTGCCAGCAGTCCCAATGGCCTGCCGAGCAATCAGCCCCAGCATTTT. Its protein is CASSPNGLPSNQPQHF.

The gene calls are TRBV7-9 and TRBJ2-7; D remains unclear. CDR1 is SEHNR and CDR2 is FQNEAQ in the germline V gene (reference sequence). V lost 1 base to trimming and J lost 2 bases, with 9 bases between them. The CDR3 length is 14 residues. The CDR3 protein is CASSLDDWAYEQYF. CDR3 DNA: TGTGCCAGCAGCTTAGACGATTGGGCCTACGAGCAGTACTTC.

V is TRBV19 and J is TRBJ1-5, with 7 bases matching TRBD1. Germline assignment: CDR1 LNHDA and CDR2 SQIVND (reference sequence). Trimming took 3 bases from V and 9 from J; bases not matched to a gene: 17. The CDR3 has 17 residues. This CDR3 reads CASSMIEAVQGIWPQHF. CDR3 DNA sequence: TGTGCCAGTAGTATGATAGAGGCGGTACAGGGGATCTGGCCCCAGCATTTT. Looking up the rest from reference TRBV19 and TRBJ1-5 gives the full variable domain: DGGITQSPKYLFRKEGQNVTLSCEQNLNHDAMYWYRQDPGQGLRLIYYSQIVNDFQKGDIAEGYSVSREKKESFPLTVTSAQKNPTAFYLCASSMIEAVQGIWPQHFGDGTRLSIL.

The chain recombines TRBV28 with TRBJ1-5; D not resolved. Germline V gene lookup returns CDR1 MDHEN and CDR2 SYDVKM. Trimming removed 6 bases from V and 6 bases from J, with 9 bases in between. CDR3 length: 12 amino acids. As DNA, the CDR3 is TGTGCCAGCAGGCCTAATGGTCAGCCCCAGCATTTT. This sequence encodes CASRPNGQPQHF.

The chain carries TRBV30 and TRBJ1-3, with a weak D call TRBD1 (6 bases). The germline V gene has CDR1 GTSNPN and CDR2 SVGIG (reference sequence). Trimming left V 0 bases short and J 2 bases short, with 14 bases between. This CDR3 is built from 16 residues. In DNA, the CDR3 is TGTGCCTGGAGTGTCCCTGTGGGGGGCGCTGGAAACACCATATATTTT. Encoded protein: CAWSVPVGGAGNTIYF.

This chain joins TRBV19 and TRBJ1-3; D perhaps matches TRBD1 (5 bases). Germline lookup yields CDR1 LNHDA and CDR2 SQIVND (reference sequence). The CDR3 is 14 amino acids. Trimming stripped 6 bases from V and 4 bases from J, with 13 bases between. The CDR3 reads CASRPLGDGNTIYF. In DNA, the CDR3 is TGTGCCAGTAGGCCTCTCGGGGACGGAAACACCATATATTTT. Looking up the rest from reference TRBV19 and TRBJ1-3 gives the full variable domain: DGGITQSPKYLFRKEGQNVTLSCEQNLNHDAMYWYRQDPGQGLRLIYYSQIVNDFQKGDIAEGYSVSREKKESFPLTVTSAQKNPTAFYLCASRPLGDGNTIYFGEGSWLTVV.

This rearrangement joins TRBV6-5 to TRBJ2-7; a weak D match, TRBD2 (5 bases). This CDR3 spans 13 amino acids. Trimming left V 8 bases short and J 3 bases short, with 14 bases between. Germline CDR1 MNHEY, CDR2 SVGAGI. CDR3 loop: CASSQAGDYEQYF. In nucleotides, the CDR3 is TGTGCCAGCTCCCAGGCCGGGGACTACGAGCAGTACTTC.

V usage is TRBV5-4 and J usage is TRBJ2-1, with D uncertain. V was pared by 0 bases and J by 0 bases, with 7 bases between. CDR1 is SGHNT, CDR2 YYREEE, per germline (reference sequence). The CDR3 totals 15 residues. CDR3 protein: CASSLARSSYNEQFF. CDR3 coding DNA: TGTGCCAGCAGCTTGGCTAGGAGCTCCTACAATGAGCAGTTCTTC. Together with reference TRBV5-4 and TRBJ2-1, the CDR3 gives the full variable domain: ETGVTQSPTHLIKTRGQQVTLRCSSQSGHNTVSWYQQALGQGPQFIFQYYREEENGRGNFPPRFSGLQFPNYSSELNVNALELDDSALYLCASSLARSSYNEQFFGPGTRLTVL.

The rearrangement links TRBV19 to TRBJ1-4; 7 bases fit TRBD1. The V gene's germline CDR1 is LNHDA and CDR2 SQIVND (reference sequence). This CDR3 spans 15 amino acids. V was clipped by 3 bases and J by 10 bases; unmatched bases: 11. The CDR3 coding sequence is TGTGCCAGTAGTATTTTAGGGGGCAGTGATAGAAAACTGTTTTTT. Protein: CASSILGGSDRKLFF. Combining the CDR3 with reference TRBV19 and TRBJ1-4 gives the whole variable domain DGGITQSPKYLFRKEGQNVTLSCEQNLNHDAMYWYRQDPGQGLRLIYYSQIVNDFQKGDIAEGYSVSREKKESFPLTVTSAQKNPTAFYLCASSILGGSDRKLFFGSGTQLSVL.

A single count supports this clone. The chain's CDR3 is CATRGLDTEAFF. CDR3 in DNA: TGTGCCACCCGGGGCCTGGACACTGAAGCTTTCTTT. The rearrangement joins TRBV19 to TRBJ1-1; possibly TRBD1 for D (5 bases). V lost 10 bases, J lost 3 bases, and 12 bases lay in between. The CDR3 extends over 12 amino acids. Germline V gives CDR1 LNHDA, CDR2 SQIVND (reference sequence).

Here the CDR3 reads CASSRLKTGNTEAFF. CDR3 bases: TGTGCCAGCTCACGCCTGAAAACAGGGAACACTGAAGCTTTCTTT. The chain is built from TRBV18 and TRBJ1-1; D is possibly TRBD1 (5 bases). The V end lost 4 bases, the J end lost 1 base, and 13 bases lay between the germline ends. This CDR3 is built from 15 residues. The V gene's germline CDR1 is KGHSH and CDR2 LQKENI. Supplemented by reference TRBV18 and TRBJ1-1, the full variable domain reads NAGVMQNPRHLVRRRGQEARLRCSPMKGHSHVYWYRQLPEEGLKFMVYLQKENIIDESGMPKERFSAEFPKEGPSILRIQQVVRGDSAAYFCASSRLKTGNTEAFFGQGTRLTVV.

The chain joins TRBV4-2 to TRBJ2-3, with 14 bases identical to TRBD2. Germline CDR1 LGHNA, CDR2 YNFKEQ. Trimming cost V 4 bases and J 5 bases; bases outside gene matches: 5. The CDR3 is 16 residues long. DNA of the CDR3: TGTGCCAGCAGCCGAGGACTAGCGGGAGGACAAGATACGCAGTATTTT. It specifies CASSRGLAGGQDTQYF.

The chain recombines TRBV5-4 with TRBJ1-2; 7 nucleotides align to TRBD1. This CDR3 comprises 16 residues. Germline CDR1 reads SGHNT; CDR2 reads YYREEE (reference sequence). Trimming at V came to 4 bases and at J to 6 bases, leaving 15 bases not matched to a gene. The CDR3 DNA sequence: TGTGCCAGCAGCGATAACAGGGGAATCCCCGGGGATGGCTACACCTTC. Protein product: CASSDNRGIPGDGYTF.

The chain combines TRBV5-1 with TRBJ2-3; 11 bases map to TRBD2. The CDR3 length is 16 residues. After removal of 4 bases from V and 4 bases from J, the junction contained 8 bases not matched to a gene. From germline, CDR1 is SGHRS and CDR2 YFSETQ. The CDR3 DNA sequence: TGCGCCAGCAGCCCAACTAGCGGGAGTCGCGCAGATACGCAGTATTTT. Its protein product is CASSPTSGSRADTQYF.

The CDR3 region has the DNA TGCGCCAGCAGCTTGGGACTAACCCGTAGCGGGGTTAACGTCCTGACTTTC. It is translated as CASSLGLTRSGVNVLTF. The chain employs TRBV5-1 and TRBJ2-6; TRBD2 agrees at 8 bases. The CDR3 has 17 amino acids. The germline gives CDR1 SGHRS, CDR2 YFSETQ. The trim removed 0 bases at V and 10 bases at J, leaving 12 bases unmatched.

This CDR3 reads CASSGEATGVDQPQHF. The CDR3 DNA reads TGTGCCAGCAGCGGTGAGGCTACAGGGGTTGATCAGCCCCAGCATTTT. The genes are TRBV3-1 (or the pseudogene TRBV3-2) and TRBJ1-5; 7 bases match TRBD1. V trimming: 5 bases; J trimming: 5 bases; junction bases outside the gene matches: 12. This CDR3 has 16 amino acids. CDR1 and CDR2 (germline): LGHDT, YNNKEL (reference sequence).

The rearrangement uses TRBV29-1 and TRBJ1-1; D is possibly TRBD1 (5 bases). V was shortened by 8 bases and J by 5 bases, with 12 bases between the two germline ends. The CDR3 runs to 11 residues. Germline CDR1 reads SQVTM; CDR2 reads ANQGSEA. The CDR3 protein is CSTRQGTEAFF. CDR3 nucleotide sequence: TGCAGCACGAGGCAGGGAACTGAAGCTTTCTTT.

V is TRBV6-5 and J is TRBJ2-7; 12 positions agree with TRBD1. V shed 0 bases and J 7 bases; nucleotides not matched to a gene: 7. Germline CDR1 reads MNHEY; CDR2 reads SVGAGI. CDR3 length: 16 amino acids. The CDR3 loop is CASSYSGTGGAREQYF. Here the CDR3 DNA reads TGTGCCAGCAGTTACTCCGGGACAGGGGGCGCGAGGGAGCAGTACTTC.

The chain combines TRBV4-3 with TRBJ2-6, with D perhaps assigned TRBD1 or TRBD2 (5 bases each). V was trimmed by 1 base and J by 2 bases, leaving 6 bases between them. The germline gives CDR1 LGHNA, CDR2 YSLEER. This CDR3 has 15 residues. This CDR3 is CASSQGGAGANVLTF. As DNA, the CDR3 is TGCGCCAGCAGCCAAGGAGGGGCTGGGGCCAACGTCCTGACTTTC.

J is TRBJ2-1 and V is TRBV7-2; D is unresolved. Between the trimmed V and J ends, which lost 3 bases and 8 bases, there was a span of 8 bases. Germline values: CDR1 SGHTA, CDR2 FQGNSA. The length of the CDR3 is 12 residues. DNA of the CDR3: TGTGCCAGCAGCTTGGCCCTCTATGAGCAGTTCTTC. This encodes CASSLALYEQFF.

This clone is a singleton in its sample. V gene TRBV5-1 combines with J gene TRBJ2-7, with TRBD1 matching 7 bases. CDR3 length: 14 residues. CDR1 SGHRS and CDR2 YFSETQ come from the germline V gene. V lost 2 bases to trimming and J lost 4 bases; unmatched junction nucleotides: 6. The CDR3 nucleotides are TGCGCCAGCAGCTTAACCGGGACAGTTTACGAGCAGTACTTC. It codes for CASSLTGTVYEQYF.

The chain is built from TRBV6-5 and TRBJ1-6; TRBD1 matches 11 bases. The CDR3 runs 15 residues. The V segment lost 8 bases and the J segment 10 bases; nucleotides outside the gene matches: 10. Germline V CDR1 and CDR2: MNHEY, SVGAGI. CDR3 region: CASSPSGTGGSPLHF. The CDR3, as DNA: TGTGCCAGCTCCCCCAGTGGGACAGGGGGATCACCCCTCCACTTT.